One sample yielded the 8 T cell receptor beta chains listed below, sequenced in a study of blood T cell repertoires in COVID-19. TCRdb's copy holds only in-frame clones and misses some; the assay was immunoSEQ multiplex PCR. The table shows 100,000 to 150,000 clones, with over 75% occurring only once. The specimen was peripheral blood. The receptors here all came from a woman aged 80 or over with acute or convalescent COVID-19.

The chain links TRBV5-1 to TRBJ2-5; 10 bases line up with TRBD1. CDR3 length equals 14 residues. Germline V gives CDR1 SGHRS, CDR2 YFSETQ. Unmatched junction bases numbered 3, after V lost 0 bases and J lost 7 bases. This CDR3 reads CASSLERQGATQYF. DNA of the CDR3: TGCGCCAGCAGCTTGGAAAGACAGGGGGCGACCCAGTACTTC.

CDR3 nucleotide sequence: TGTGCCAGCAGCTTAGCGACTTCGAGGAGGACGGTGAGGGAAAAACTGTTTTTT. It yields the protein CASSLATSRRTVREKLFF. V and J are TRBV7-2 and TRBJ1-4; no reliable D call. Germline-derived CDR1 and CDR2 are SGHTA and FQGNSA. The V end was cut by 0 bases, the J end by 8 bases, with 22 bases between. The CDR3 is 18 amino acids. Full variable domain (missing parts from reference TRBV7-2 and TRBJ1-4): GAGVSQSPSNKVTEKGKDVELRCDPISGHTALYWYRQSLGQGLEFLIYFQGNSAPDKSGLPSDRFSAERTGGSVSTLTIQRTQQEDSAVYLCASSLATSRRTVREKLFFGSGTQLSVL.

CDR3 bases: TGTGCCAGCAGCCCTAGAAACGGAGCTAACTATGGCTACACCTTC. It encodes CASSPRNGANYGYTF. The chain joins TRBV6-2 or TRBV6-3 to TRBJ1-2, with D unresolved. V shed 6 bases and J shed 0 bases, with 14 bases lying between them. Germline loops: CDR1 MNHEY, CDR2 SVGEGT. There are 15 residues in the CDR3.

This chain links TRBV3-1 (or the pseudogene TRBV3-2) with TRBJ1-1; D is undetermined. Germline V gives CDR1 LGHDT, CDR2 YNNKEL (reference sequence). Trimming cost V 4 bases and J 3 bases, with 9 bases left between them. The CDR3 runs 13 residues. This chain's CDR3 is CASSRLRDTEAFF. The DNA for the CDR3 is TGTGCCAGCAGCCGACTAAGGGACACTGAAGCTTTCTTT.

The chain uses TRBV3-1 (or the pseudogene TRBV3-2) and TRBJ1-4; 10 bases are shared with TRBD1. From germline, CDR1 is LGHDT and CDR2 YNNKEL (reference sequence). The CDR3 has 17 residues. V lost 5 bases, J lost 0 bases, and 6 bases stayed unmatched. The CDR3 DNA sequence: TGTGCCAGCAGCGGCCGGGACAGGGGTGCAACTAATGAAAAACTGTTTTTT. Translated: CASSGRDRGATNEKLFF.

The J gene is TRBJ2-3, the V gene TRBV5-1; D perhaps matches TRBD2 (6 bases). CDR1 is SGHRS and CDR2 is YFSETQ in the germline V gene. The CDR3 is 17 amino acids. Trimming removed 3 bases at V and 0 bases at J, with 17 bases between. CDR3 in amino acids: CASSSKLERASTDTQYF. The CDR3 nucleotides read TGCGCCAGCAGCTCCAAGTTAGAGCGGGCTAGCACAGATACGCAGTATTTT. The full variable domain, with the rest looked up from reference TRBV5-1 and TRBJ2-3, is KAGVTQTPRYLIKTRGQQVTLSCSPISGHRSVSWYQQTPGQGLQFLFEYFSETQRNKGNFPGRFSGRQFSNSRSEMNVSTLELGDSALYLCASSSKLERASTDTQYFGPGTRLTVL.

This chain connects TRBV7-2 to TRBJ1-5; maybe TRBD1 (5 bases). Germline V gene lookup returns CDR1 SGHTA and CDR2 FQGNSA. V was pared by 5 bases and J by 3 bases, with 8 bases between. The CDR3 contains 13 residues. The CDR3 region is CASSAGHNQPQHF. The CDR3 bases are TGTGCCAGCAGCGCTGGACACAATCAGCCCCAGCATTTT.

A few counts support this clone. The V and J genes are TRBV6-6 and TRBJ1-1, with a tentative D call TRBD1 (6 bases). Germline-derived CDR1 and CDR2 are MNHNY and SVGAGI (reference sequence). CDR3 length equals 13 residues. V was clipped by 9 bases and J by 4 bases, with 15 bases between them. The CDR3 region has the DNA TGTGCCAGTACTTGGGGGGGCTCCACTGAAGCTTTCTTT. Its protein is CASTWGGSTEAFF.